The clone carrying this TCR beta chain was counted once. The target antigen is unknown. This entry comes from a study of T cell responses to AZD1222 COVID-19 vaccine. The CDR3 contains 17 residues. Looked up from germline, CDR1 is MNHNS and CDR2 is SASEGT. Trimming at V came to 1 base and at J to 1 base, leaving 5 bases not matched to a gene. Study-wide results and limits: Repertoire samples came only from after the peak T cell response. Unmutated variant regions reportedly attract nearly half of all spike-specific TCRs. Across spike, vaccine-associated CD4 TCRs were found, dominant at 160-218 and 743-854.

This table comes from immunoSEQ multiplex PCR, and its TCRdb copy is limited to in-frame clones, with some not included. The profile shows some 170,000 clones, approximately 90% of them singletons. This clonotype was obtained from an adult in good health. The source was peripheral blood, collected on day 0 of MenACWY control vaccination. The chain has TRBV6-1 and TRBJ1-1; 11 bases are shared with TRBD1. This chain's CDR3 is CASSEGRTGGSNTEAFF. In nucleotides, the CDR3 is TGTGCCAGCAGTGAAGGCCGGACAGGGGGCTCGAACACTGAAGCTTTCTTT.